These T cell receptor beta chains were read from a single sample in a study of response to subunit inactivated influenza vaccine. TCRdb processed the RT-PCR reads anew with MiXCR; each CDR3 protein has one entry. The data hold more than 400,000 distinct CDR3 sequences, with approximately 6.9% observed a single time. Sequences were derived from PBMCs from blood, sampled less than 25 months after vaccination. These receptor sequences come from a man aged 50-75 years who received an inactivated influenza vaccine. Both conserved end residues are part of each CDR3. The D gene is left open where the match is weak. Clone size is shown for a subset of rows, as once, few, many or a class of expanded clone.

d_gene	v_gene	abundance	j_gene	len	CDR3nt	CDR3aa
NA	TRBV20-1	few	TRBJ2-5	16	TGCAGTGCTAGAGCTTTGGGAGGACTGAAACAAGAGACCCAGTACTTC	CSARALGGLKQETQYF
NA	TRBV18	NA	TRBJ2-3	14	TGTGCCAGCTCACCACCGGAGGGTCCAGATACGCAGTATTTT	CASSPPEGPDTQYF
NA	TRBV9	many	TRBJ2-3	10	TGTGCCAGCAACACAGATACGCAGTATTTT	CASNTDTQYF
NA	TRBV7-6	NA	TRBJ2-2	13	TGTGCCAGCAGCTCCAGGGCATCCGGGGAGCTGTTTTTT	CASSSRASGELFF
NA	TRBV20-1	many	TRBJ2-7	13	TGCAGTGCTAGAGTGGGCAGTACCTACGAGCAGTACTTC	CSARVGSTYEQYF
NA	TRBV10-3	few	TRBJ1-2	15	TGTGCCATCAGTGAGGGACGATCTTCTAACTATGGCTACACCTTC	CAISEGRSSNYGYTF
TRBD1	TRBV27	NA	TRBJ1-5	14	TGTGCCAGCAGTAAACAGGGGGGCAATCAGCCCCAGCATTTT	CASSKQGGNQPQHF
NA	TRBV27	many	TRBJ2-1	15	TGTGCCAGCAGTTTATATCCGAGCTCCTACAATGAGCAGTTCTTC	CASSLYPSSYNEQFF
NA	TRBV29-1	many	TRBJ2-5	13	TGCAGCGTCGATCTAAAGGGAGGAGAGACCCAGTACTTC	CSVDLKGGETQYF
NA	TRBV11-1	NA	TRBJ2-1	18	TGTGCCAGCAGCTTAGCGAGCGCGGGTTCACTTGGGACGAATGAGCAGTTCTTC	CASSLASAGSLGTNEQFF
TRBD1	TRBV7-2	many	TRBJ1-4	16	TGTGCCAGCAGCTCCGGAGTTACAGGGGGTCACGAAAAACTGTTTTTT	CASSSGVTGGHEKLFF